The 31 T cell receptor beta chains below were found in one sample sequenced in a study of CD8 T cells in Susac syndrome. Random-hexamer reverse transcription was applied to roughly 0.5 to 1 ug RNA. TCRdb re-called the immunoSEQ multiplex PCR reads with MiXCR, one entry per CDR3 protein. This table holds 95,000 to 150,000 distinct CDR3 sequences, under 96% found once. Sequenced sample: CD4+ T cells from PBMCs. The receptors here all came from a human donor with Susac syndrome.

The gene calls are TRBV19 and TRBJ1-2; TRBD1 is a possible D gene (5 bases). Per the germline V gene, CDR1 is LNHDA and CDR2 is SQIVND (reference sequence). V gave up 3 bases and J gave up 8 bases, with 13 bases separating them. The length of the CDR3 is 13 residues. CDR3 sequence (DNA): TGTGCCAGTAGTATTGGGGGGTTCTACGGCTACACCTTC. Translating it yields CASSIGGFYGYTF.

The chain combines TRBV7-9 with TRBJ1-1, with D unclear. The ends were cut back, 5 bases at V and 2 bases at J, with 9 bases in the middle. The CDR3 has 13 residues. CDR1 and CDR2 (germline): SEHNR, FQNEAQ (reference sequence). Here the CDR3 reads CASSLDVNTEAFF. CDR3 nucleotides: TGTGCCAGCAGCCTGGACGTAAACACTGAAGCTTTCTTT.

Here the CDR3 reads CATSRGNARGYTF. CDR3 nucleotide sequence: TGTGCCACCAGCAGAGGGAACGCTCGGGGCTACACCTTC. The chain employs TRBV15 and TRBJ1-2; D is uncertain. V lost 1 base, J lost 8 bases, and 11 bases lay in between. CDR1 and CDR2 (germline): LNHNV, YYDKDF (reference sequence). CDR3 size: 13 residues. Full variable domain (rest looked up from reference TRBV15 and TRBJ1-2): DAMVIQNPRYQVTQFGKPVTLSCSQTLNHNVMYWYQQKSSQAPKLLFHYYDKDFNNEADTPDNFQSRRPNTSFCFLDIRSPGLGDTAMYLCATSRGNARGYTFGSGTRLTVV.

V usage is TRBV29-1 and J usage is TRBJ2-5; possible D gene TRBD2, 6 bases. Looked up from germline, CDR1 is SQVTM and CDR2 is ANQGSEA. This CDR3 has 12 residues. V was shortened by 4 bases and J by 6 bases, with 12 bases between the two germline ends. The CDR3 protein is CSVGGLEKTQYF. The CDR3 bases are TGCAGCGTTGGGGGACTCGAAAAGACCCAGTACTTC. The entire variable domain, with the rest obtained from reference TRBV29-1 and TRBJ2-5, is as follows: SAVISQKPSRDICQRGTSLTIQCQVDSQVTMMFWYRQQPGQSLTLIATANQGSEATYESGFVIDKFPISRPNLTFSTLTVSNMSPEDSSIYLCSVGGLEKTQYFGPGTRLLVL.

This clonotype has only a few counts. The V call is TRBV13, the J call TRBJ1-5; D call uncertain. The CDR3 consists of 13 residues. Looked up from germline, CDR1 is PRHDT and CDR2 is FYEKMQ (reference sequence). Trimming took 0 bases from V and 5 from J, leaving 5 bases between them. DNA for the CDR3: TGTGCCAGCAGCTTAGGGGCAGATCAGCCCCAGCATTTT. Encoded protein: CASSLGADQPQHF.

J is TRBJ1-4 and V is TRBV29-1; 9 bases are a match to TRBD1. The germline V gene encodes CDR1 SQVTM and CDR2 ANQGSEA. This CDR3 is built from 14 residues. Losses at the gene ends were 6 bases for V and 8 bases for J; bases not matched to a gene: 10. CDR3 sequence: CSVGPGQGQEKLFF. The DNA of the CDR3 is TGCAGCGTGGGACCGGGACAGGGTCAAGAAAAACTGTTTTTT. The variable domain in full, with the rest retrieved from reference TRBV29-1 and TRBJ1-4, is SAVISQKPSRDICQRGTSLTIQCQVDSQVTMMFWYRQQPGQSLTLIATANQGSEATYESGFVIDKFPISRPNLTFSTLTVSNMSPEDSSIYLCSVGPGQGQEKLFFGSGTQLSVL.

Points on this clonotype: Its ends do not fully match the called genes, so a read error is possible. The rearrangement joins TRBV7-7 to TRBJ2-2; no clear D gene. Germline V gene lookup returns CDR1 SSHAT and CDR2 FNYEAQ (reference sequence). The CDR3 loop spans 13 amino acids. CDR3 nucleotide sequence: TGTGCTAGCAGCCCATTGGGTGCCGGGGAGCTGTTTTTT. Protein product: CASSPLGAGELFF.

This rearrangement joins TRBV6-2 or TRBV6-3 to TRBJ2-7, with D perhaps given as TRBD1 or TRBD2 (6 bases each). Germline CDR1 MNHEY, CDR2 SVGEGT. V was shortened by 2 bases and J by 7 bases, with 15 bases between the two germline ends. The CDR3 covers 14 residues. The DNA for the CDR3 is TGTGCCAGCAGTTACGGGACACTAGGAGGGGAGCAGTACTTC. It encodes CASSYGTLGGEQYF.

As regards this clonotype: A read error may produce the germline difference seen at one junction end. The chain links TRBV18 to TRBJ2-3; no definite D call. This CDR3 spans 13 amino acids. Germline lookup yields CDR1 KGHSH and CDR2 LQKENI. For the CDR3, the DNA is TGTGCCAGCTCTCCACCTAGCACAGATACGCAGTATTTT. This encodes CASSPPSTDTQYF.

The chain uses TRBV11-3 and TRBJ2-2; the match to TRBD1 covers 7 bases. Germline CDR1 SGHNT, CDR2 YENEEA. The CDR3 runs 13 residues. The V and J ends lost 4 bases and 6 bases, in that order; junction bases with no gene match: 2. CDR3 nucleotides: TGTGCCAGCAGCTCGACAGGGTCCGGGGAGCTGTTTTTT. Protein: CASSSTGSGELFF.

The V gene is TRBV7-2, the J gene TRBJ1-3; the D is unclear. The germline V and J ends were trimmed by 7 bases and 1 base, with 11 bases remaining between them. This CDR3 has 14 amino acids. Germline assignment: CDR1 SGHTA and CDR2 FQGNSA. The CDR3 loop is CASTPPGSGNTIYF. In nucleotides, the CDR3 is TGTGCCAGCACCCCTCCAGGATCTGGAAACACCATATATTTT.

V is TRBV6-6 and J is TRBJ2-1, with D hard to call. Germline values: CDR1 MNHNY, CDR2 SVGAGI (reference sequence). The CDR3 length is 12 residues. V lost 8 bases and J 8 bases, leaving 13 bases between the germline ends. CDR3 coding DNA: TGTGCCAGCCTGACCCTAGGCCATGAGCAGTTCTTC. Translated, it gives CASLTLGHEQFF.

V and J are TRBV28 and TRBJ1-2; unclear D gene. The V end lost 8 bases, the J end lost 4 bases, and 11 bases lay between the germline ends. Germline-derived CDR1 and CDR2 are MDHEN and SYDVKM. The CDR3 consists of 12 residues. This CDR3 reads CASGRRGYGYTF. The CDR3 coding sequence is TGTGCCAGCGGCAGGAGAGGCTATGGCTACACCTTC.

The V gene is TRBV11-1, the J gene TRBJ2-1; TRBD1 might be the D (6 bases). This CDR3 has 16 residues. V dropped 0 bases and J dropped 5 bases, with 14 bases sitting between them. CDR1 is SGHAT and CDR2 is FQDESV in the germline V gene (reference sequence). This chain's CDR3 is CASSLAAGDLHNEQFF. In nucleotides, the CDR3 is TGTGCCAGCAGCTTAGCTGCAGGGGATCTCCACAATGAGCAGTTCTTC.

The CDR3 region is CSAVRTSGRAGEQFF. The CDR3 DNA follows: TGCAGTGCTGTTAGGACTAGCGGGAGGGCCGGCGAGCAGTTCTTC. The chain carries TRBV20-1 and TRBJ2-1, with TRBD2 identical over 15 bases. CDR1 is DFQATT and CDR2 is SNEGSKA in the germline V gene (reference sequence). Unmatched junction bases numbered 9, after V lost 5 bases and J lost 10 bases. The CDR3 has 15 amino acids.

This chain connects TRBV9 to TRBJ2-2; D is perhaps TRBD2 (6 bases). V shed 0 bases and J shed 1 base, with 10 bases lying between them. The CDR3 contains 16 residues. CDR1 and CDR2 (germline): SGDLS, YYNGEE. The DNA for the CDR3 is TGTGCCAGCAGCGTAGGTGCGGGGCGGAACACCGGGGAGCTGTTTTTT. The encoded protein is CASSVGAGRNTGELFF.

This chain links TRBV5-6 with TRBJ1-1, with D possibly being TRBD1 (5 bases). Germline V lookup: CDR1 SGHDT, CDR2 YYEEEE. The CDR3 runs 14 residues. Trimming removed 4 bases at V and 1 base at J, with 11 bases between. The CDR3 nucleotides are TGTGCCAGCAGCCGAGGACACCCGAACACTGAAGCTTTCTTT. Its protein product is CASSRGHPNTEAFF. Looking up the rest from reference TRBV5-6 and TRBJ1-1 gives the full variable domain: DAGVTQSPTHLIKTRGQQVTLRCSPKSGHDTVSWYQQALGQGPQFIFQYYEEEERQRGNFPDRFSGHQFPNYSSELNVNALLLGDSALYLCASSRGHPNTEAFFGQGTRLTVV.

The CDR3 DNA is TGTGCCAGCGACTCCCCGGGGGGCGAAGAGACCCAGTACTTC. Translated: CASDSPGGEETQYF. The chain links TRBV7-9 to TRBJ2-5; maybe TRBD2 (7 bases). The CDR3 is made up of 14 amino acids. Per germline, CDR1 SEHNR and CDR2 FQNEAQ (reference sequence). V lost 8 bases to trimming and J lost 3 bases, with 16 bases between them.

The chain recombines TRBV19 with TRBJ1-2; the match to TRBD1 covers 12 bases. The CDR3 runs 14 residues. Germline CDR1 LNHDA, CDR2 SQIVND (reference sequence). The J segment lost 6 bases and the V segment lost 4 bases, leaving 3 bases of the junction unmatched. The CDR3 reads CASSSRDRGHGYTF. The CDR3 bases are TGTGCCAGTAGTAGCCGGGACAGGGGGCATGGCTACACCTTC.

The table lists this clonotype with a few counts. The chain is built from TRBV6-2 or TRBV6-3 and TRBJ2-7; D not resolved. Per the germline V gene, CDR1 is MNHEY and CDR2 is SVGEGT. The V end was cut by 4 bases, the J end by 1 base, with 5 bases between. There are 12 residues in the CDR3. The DNA of the CDR3 is TGTGCCAGCAGTTCCTATTCCTACGAGCAGTACTTC. Translating gives CASSSYSYEQYF.

The V gene is TRBV11-2, the J gene TRBJ2-3; 7 bases are shared with TRBD2. After removal of 5 bases from V and 3 bases from J, the junction contained 11 bases not matched to a gene. Germline V gives CDR1 SGHAT, CDR2 FQNNGV. The CDR3 covers 16 residues. CDR3 nucleotide sequence: TGTGCCAGCAGCACCCACCCGGATAGCGGGACAGATACGCAGTATTTT. This encodes CASSTHPDSGTDTQYF.

The CDR3, as DNA: TGCAGTGCCAAGGGTGGGGGTGACTATGGCTACACCTTC. Translation: CSAKGGGDYGYTF. The chain recombines TRBV20-1 with TRBJ1-2; tentatively, D is TRBD1 (5 bases). The CDR3 length is 13 residues. From germline, CDR1 is DFQATT and CDR2 SNEGSKA (reference sequence). Trimming shortened V by 6 bases and J by 3 bases, and 14 bases separated the two germline ends.

The chain combines TRBV3-1 with TRBJ2-1; 8 positions agree with TRBD2. V shed 4 bases and J 5 bases; nucleotides not matched to a gene: 10. Germline-derived CDR1 and CDR2 are LGHDT and YNNKEL (reference sequence). The CDR3 loop spans 16 amino acids. The CDR3 bases are TGTGCCAGCAGCCTTCTGGGTAGCGGGGCTAACAATGAGCAGTTCTTC. Translated: CASSLLGSGANNEQFF.

V is TRBV7-9 and J is TRBJ2-5; 8 nucleotides match TRBD1. Germline CDR1 is SEHNR and CDR2 is FQNEAQ (reference sequence). The V segment lost 4 bases and the J segment 5 bases; nucleotides outside the gene matches: 9. The CDR3 covers 15 residues. CDR3 loop: CASSYWTGLGETQYF. The CDR3 nucleotides read TGTGCCAGCAGCTATTGGACAGGGCTTGGCGAGACCCAGTACTTC.

The chain links TRBV3-1 to TRBJ1-2; the D is unclear. CDR3 size: 13 residues. Germline lookup yields CDR1 LGHDT and CDR2 YNNKEL (reference sequence). The V gene lost 5 bases and the J gene lost 6 bases, with 13 bases spanning the gap. CDR3 sequence reads: CASSKREFDGYTF. CDR3 coding DNA: TGTGCCAGCAGCAAAAGAGAATTTGATGGCTACACCTTC.

The genes are TRBV18 and TRBJ1-1; no reliable D call. The CDR3 totals 14 residues. Between the trimmed V and J ends, which lost 5 bases and 2 bases, there was a span of 12 bases. Germline V lookup: CDR1 KGHSH, CDR2 LQKENI. DNA of the CDR3: TGTGCCAGCTCAACGGCCGGGTCAAACACTGAAGCTTTCTTT. Protein product: CASSTAGSNTEAFF.

The V call is TRBV2, the J call TRBJ2-7; 9 nucleotides agree with TRBD1. The CDR3 is 15 amino acids. V lost 7 bases and J lost 6; bases outside the gene matches: 13. Germline V gene lookup returns CDR1 SNHLY and CDR2 FYNNEI. In DNA, the CDR3 is TGTGCCAGCACCACCAGCAACAGGGGGCGGGTCGAGCAGTACTTC. Encoded protein: CASTTSNRGRVEQYF.

V and J are TRBV20-1 and TRBJ1-5; perhaps TRBD1 as D (5 bases). The germline gives CDR1 DFQATT, CDR2 SNEGSKA (reference sequence). With 5 bases removed from V and 5 bases from J, the gap between germline ends came to 13 bases. This CDR3 spans 13 amino acids. This CDR3 reads CSARWGKDQPQHF. DNA for the CDR3: TGCAGTGCTCGGTGGGGGAAAGATCAGCCCCAGCATTTT.

The gene calls are TRBV19 and TRBJ2-2; possible D gene TRBD2, 6 bases. The CDR3 extends over 14 amino acids. The V end was cut by 3 bases, the J end by 4 bases, with 9 bases between. From germline, CDR1 is LNHDA and CDR2 SQIVND (reference sequence). Written as DNA, the CDR3 is TGTGCCAGTAGTATTAGCGGAATCACCGGGGAGCTGTTTTTT. It is translated as CASSISGITGELFF.

A single count supports this clonotype. The chain combines TRBV7-2 with TRBJ2-2, with D perhaps TRBD1 (6 bases). Germline V gene sequence: CDR1 SGHTA, CDR2 FQGNSA. Trimming left V 7 bases short and J 6 bases short, with 12 bases between. The CDR3 runs to 13 residues. The chain's CDR3 is CASTPWGPGELFF. The CDR3 DNA reads TGTGCCAGCACACCCTGGGGGCCCGGGGAGCTGTTTTTT.

This chain joins TRBV29-1 and TRBJ2-7; D gene unclear. Germline CDR1 SQVTM, CDR2 ANQGSEA. Deletions cut 4 bases from V and 4 bases from J, with 8 bases between. The length of the CDR3 is 11 residues. In DNA, the CDR3 is TGCAGCGTTGCCGTGGAATACGAGCAGTACTTC. Translated: CSVAVEYEQYF.